The entry below describes one T cell receptor (beta chain). The antigen is undetermined. The data derive from a study of T cell responses to AZD1222 COVID-19 vaccine. Analysis merged second doses at about 4 or about 12 weeks. Findings and caveats of the study: Two doses of AZD1222 preceded a rise in Spike-specific TCR breadth and depth. Recipients of AZD1222 seropositive at baseline numbered only five or six. Clonal diversity was possibly underestimated; the donors were predominantly white British and more often female.

TCRdb's copy holds only in-frame clones and misses some; the assay was immunoSEQ multiplex PCR. This sample carries 150,000 or so clones, around 90% of them seen once, and the ten largest clones take around 0.99%. The germline V gene encodes CDR1 ENHRY and CDR2 SYGVKD. CDR3 length: 13 amino acids. V was shortened by 0 bases and J by 7 bases, with 4 bases between the two germline ends. The source is an adult who received the AZD1222 COVID-19 vaccine. The chain recombines TRBV10-3 with TRBJ1-6; no reliable D call. The sample was peripheral blood, taken 28 days after the second AZD1222 dose. DNA for the CDR3: TGTGCCATCAGTGAGTCCGGGAATTCACCCCTCCACTTT. Translating it yields CAISESGNSPLHF.